A single sample gave rise to the 15 T cell receptor beta chains below, sequenced in a study of response to subunit inactivated influenza vaccine. TCRdb processed the RT-PCR reads anew with MiXCR; each CDR3 protein has one entry. The sample has more than 700,000 distinct CDR3 sequences, around 20% seen once. Sequences were derived from PBMCs from blood, sampled 5 to 6 days after vaccination. Receptors originate from a man between 45 and 60 years old who received an inactivated influenza vaccine.

This rearrangement joins TRBV7-9 to TRBJ2-7, with D perhaps TRBD1 (6 bases). The CDR3 has 14 amino acids. Germline V gene sequence: CDR1 SEHNR, CDR2 FQNEAQ (reference sequence). V lost 1 base, J lost 5 bases, and 12 bases lay in between. The CDR3 is CASSLVGGTHEQYF. CDR3 DNA: TGTGCCAGCAGCTTAGTTGGGGGCACCCACGAGCAGTACTTC.

The CDR3 loop is CASSLLAAPSYEQYF. As DNA, the CDR3 is TGTGCCAGCAGCTTACTAGCGGCTCCCTCCTACGAGCAGTACTTC. The chain links TRBV7-2 to TRBJ2-7, with 7 bases matching TRBD2. Trimming removed 2 bases from V and 0 bases from J; junction bases left unmatched: 4. Germline V gene sequence: CDR1 SGHTA, CDR2 FQGNSA. CDR3 length: 15 residues.

This clonotype has a count of ten or more. The chain links TRBV20-1 to TRBJ2-3; D is perhaps TRBD2 (6 bases). There are 14 residues in the CDR3. Germline V CDR1 and CDR2: DFQATT, SNEGSKA (reference sequence). V was shortened by 1 base and J by 6 bases, with 14 bases between the two germline ends. As DNA, the CDR3 is TGCAGTGCTAGAGCTTGGAGGGGATTGGATACGCAGTATTTT. It yields the protein CSARAWRGLDTQYF.

This chain joins TRBV6-4 and TRBJ2-1, with a possible D match to TRBD1 (5 bases). The V end was cut by 3 bases, the J end by 0 bases, with 12 bases between. The CDR3 covers 16 residues. Germline lookup yields CDR1 MRHNA and CDR2 SNTAGT. CDR3 amino acids: CASSDHRTSSYNEQFF. The CDR3 DNA reads as TGTGCCAGCAGTGATCACAGGACCAGCTCCTACAATGAGCAGTTCTTC.

A few counts support this clonotype. This sequence joins TRBV4-2 and TRBJ2-5; no reliable D call. The CDR3 spans 14 residues. Trimming removed 1 base at V and 2 bases at J, with 8 bases between. Looked up from germline, CDR1 is LGHNA and CDR2 is YNFKEQ. The CDR3 region has the DNA TGTGCCAGCAGCCAAGCTGCGGAACAAGAGACCCAGTACTTC. Translated, it gives CASSQAAEQETQYF.

This rearrangement joins TRBV7-6 to TRBJ1-2; TRBD1 might be the D (6 bases). Germline CDR1 reads SGHVS; CDR2 reads FNYEAQ. The CDR3 covers 17 residues. V lost 0 bases and J lost 5, with 19 bases in between. CDR3 nucleotides: TGTGCCAGCAGCTTAGCGGACGTAACCGGACAGACGTATGGCTACACCTTC. It translates to CASSLADVTGQTYGYTF.

The J gene is TRBJ1-5, the V gene TRBV7-2, with 7 bases matching TRBD1. Germline lookup yields CDR1 SGHTA and CDR2 FQGNSA. The CDR3 is 15 residues long. V shed 6 bases and J 3 bases; nucleotides not matched to a gene: 8. This chain's CDR3 is CASSSGTALNQPQHF. The CDR3 DNA reads TGTGCCAGCAGTAGCGGGACAGCCCTCAATCAGCCCCAGCATTTT.

For this clonotype: One junction end disagrees with the germline gene, perhaps due to a read error. The rearrangement uses TRBV2 and TRBJ2-7; TRBD2 matches at 12 bases. This CDR3 has 17 residues. Germline CDR1 SNHLY, CDR2 FYNNEI. CDR3 sequence reads: CACSFTSGGTRSYEQYF. In DNA, the CDR3 is TGTGCCTGCAGTTTCACTAGCGGGGGGACCCGTTCCTACGAGCAGTACTTC. The whole variable domain, filled in from reference TRBV2 and TRBJ2-7, reads EPEVTQTPSHQVTQMGQEVILRCVPISNHLYFYWYRQILGQKVEFLVSFYNNEISEKSEIFDDQFSVERPDGSNFTLKIRSTKLEDSAMYFCACSFTSGGTRSYEQYFGPGTRLTVT.

The rearrangement joins TRBV5-1 to TRBJ2-1; D tentatively reads TRBD1 or TRBD2 (5 bases each). The CDR3 contains 13 residues. V lost 3 bases to trimming and J lost 10 bases, with 14 bases between them. CDR1 SGHRS and CDR2 YFSETQ come from the germline V gene. The CDR3 region is CASSSSREREQFF. In DNA, the CDR3 is TGCGCCAGCAGCTCCAGCAGGGAGCGGGAGCAGTTCTTC.

This sequence joins TRBV29-1 and TRBJ2-1, with no clear D. This CDR3 is built from 15 residues. V was cut by 6 bases and J by 0 bases, with 15 bases left in between. In germline, CDR1 is SQVTM, CDR2 ANQGSEA. The DNA for the CDR3 is TGCAGCGTCCCCCACACAGAGAGCTCCTACAATGAGCAGTTCTTC. It encodes CSVPHTESSYNEQFF.

Many counts were recorded for this clonotype. The chain carries TRBV20-1 and TRBJ2-2, with D perhaps TRBD1 (6 bases). The CDR3 has 15 residues. CDR1 is DFQATT and CDR2 is SNEGSKA in the germline V gene (reference sequence). The V gene lost 1 base and the J gene lost 1 base, with 10 bases spanning the gap. For the CDR3, the DNA is TGCAGTGCTAGAGGGGCGACAGGGAACACCGGGGAGCTGTTTTTT. Amino acids: CSARGATGNTGELFF.

The sample holds a few counts of this clonotype. The rearrangement links TRBV5-1 to TRBJ1-1; D unclear. Germline V gene sequence: CDR1 SGHRS, CDR2 YFSETQ. Trimming stripped 0 bases from V and 1 base from J, with 13 bases between. This CDR3 comprises 16 residues. The CDR3 sequence: CASSLGLGLRNTEAFF. CDR3 sequence (DNA): TGCGCCAGCAGCTTGGGTCTGGGGTTGAGGAACACTGAAGCTTTCTTT.

This clonotype was detected only a few times. The chain employs TRBV7-2 and TRBJ2-7; 10 nucleotides agree with TRBD1. Germline V CDR1 and CDR2: SGHTA, FQGNSA. The CDR3 length is 15 residues. With V trimmed by 4 bases and J by 3 bases, 6 bases remained unmatched. The CDR3 region has the DNA TGTGCCAGCAGCTCGGGACAGGGGTTATTCTACGAGCAGTACTTC. Translation gives CASSSGQGLFYEQYF.

In this sample, this clonotype turned up a few times. The J gene is TRBJ2-1, the V gene TRBV7-9, with TRBD2 as a possible D gene (6 bases). Germline CDR1 reads SEHNR; CDR2 reads FQNEAQ (reference sequence). V was trimmed by 4 bases and J by 6 bases, leaving 16 bases between them. This CDR3 has 15 amino acids. CDR3 nucleotide sequence: TGTGCCAGCAGCTCGGGGTCGGGGGTTGGCAATGAGCAGTTCTTC. Translation: CASSSGSGVGNEQFF.

This chain connects TRBV6-2 or TRBV6-3 to TRBJ1-2; no clear D gene. Germline V gives CDR1 MNHEY, CDR2 SVGEGT. The CDR3 loop spans 15 amino acids. V was clipped by 3 bases and J by 2 bases, with 13 bases between them. CDR3 coding DNA: TGTGCCAGCAGTTATTCGCGCAGATCCAACTATGGCTACACCTTC. Amino acid sequence: CASSYSRRSNYGYTF.